The rows below give T cell receptor beta chains drawn from one sample of a study of blood T cell repertoires in COVID-19. Generated by immunoSEQ multiplex PCR, the TCRdb table keeps only in-frame clones and is missing some. The repertoire consists of more than 200,000 clones, with approximately 88% occurring once and the leading ten covering 0.7%. Sequencing was performed on peripheral blood. The receptors originated from a human donor in a cohort sampled during active COVID-19. Both conserved end residues are part of each CDR3. The D gene is left open where the match is weak. Some rows have no size entry. The others give once, few or many, or a class for an expanded clone.

-	TRBV29-1	TRBJ1-2	-	CSVEAGGHYGYTF	TGCAGCGTTGAAGCGGGCGGGCACTATGGCTACACCTTC
-	TRBV19	TRBJ1-3	-	CASSPTSSGNTIYF	TGTGCCAGTAGCCCAACAAGCTCTGGAAACACCATATATTTT
-	TRBV4-3	TRBJ1-6	-	CASSWSSYNSPLHF	TGCGCCAGCAGTTGGAGCTCCTATAATTCACCCCTCCACTTT
-	TRBV4-1	TRBJ1-1	-	CASSPNLDRNTEAFF	TGCGCCAGCAGCCCGAACCTTGACAGGAACACTGAAGCTTTCTTT
TRBD1	TRBV10-3	TRBJ2-1	-	CAISAAQGVIKNEQFF	TGTGCCATCAGCGCCGCCCAGGGGGTGATTAAGAATGAGCAGTTCTTC
TRBD2	TRBV6-5	TRBJ2-7	-	CASSRTSGSSYEQYF	TGTGCCAGCAGTCGGACTAGCGGGAGCTCCTACGAGCAGTACTTC
-	TRBV21-1	TRBJ2-7	-	CASNVRDYEQYF	TGTGCCAGCAACGTGCGGGACTACGAGCAGTACTTC
TRBD1	TRBV9	TRBJ2-7	few	CASSPGQASYEQYF	TGTGCCAGCAGCCCAGGACAGGCCTCCTACGAGCAGTACTTC
TRBD1	TRBV5-1	TRBJ2-5	once	CASSSLGQGYGETQYF	TGCGCCAGCAGCTCGCTGGGACAGGGCTACGGAGAGACCCAGTACTTC
-	TRBV5-1	TRBJ2-5	-	CASSLDSFISQYF	TGCGCCAGCAGCTTGGACAGCTTTATCTCCCAGTACTTC
TRBD1	TRBV7-2	TRBJ1-2	-	CASSPVGDRANYGYTF	TGTGCCAGCAGCCCGGTTGGGGACAGAGCTAACTATGGCTACACCTTC
TRBD1	TRBV18	TRBJ1-5	-	CASSPLDRGSNQPQHF	TGTGCCAGCTCGCCATTGGACAGGGGGAGCAATCAGCCCCAGCATTTT
TRBD2	TRBV5-4	TRBJ2-1	once	CASSFFLTSGVYNEQFF	TGTGCCAGCAGCTTCTTTTTGACTAGCGGGGTTTACAATGAGCAGTTCTTC
-	TRBV27	TRBJ1-2	-	CASSTYPDRDGYTF	TGTGCCAGCAGTACCTACCCGGACAGAGATGGCTACACCTTC
TRBD1	TRBV28	TRBJ1-4	-	CASGTGGWEKLFF	TGTGCCAGCGGCACAGGGGGCTGGGAAAAACTGTTTTTT
-	TRBV6-5	TRBJ2-6	-	CASRPQVSGANVLTF	TGTGCCAGCAGGCCCCAGGTCTCTGGGGCCAACGTCCTGACTTTC
-	TRBV30	TRBJ2-5	-	CAWSQAGTQYF	TGTGCCTGGAGTCAGGCCGGGACCCAGTACTTC
-	TRBV9	TRBJ2-3	-	CASSPVSDTQYF	TGTGCCAGCAGCCCGGTTTCTGATACGCAGTATTTT
TRBD1	TRBV4-3	TRBJ2-3	-	CASSQVQGKDTQYF	TGCGCCAGCAGCCAAGTACAGGGGAAAGATACGCAGTATTTT
TRBD1	TRBV9	TRBJ2-1	-	CASSVTGLGSYNEQFF	TGTGCCAGCAGCGTGACAGGGCTCGGCTCCTACAATGAGCAGTTCTTC
-	TRBV7-3	TRBJ2-1	-	CASSTRGNEQFF	TGTGCCAGCAGCACCCGAGGGAATGAGCAGTTCTTC
TRBD2	TRBV6-5	TRBJ2-1	-	CASSPLAGAYNEQFF	TGTGCCAGCAGCCCACTAGCGGGGGCCTACAATGAGCAGTTCTTC
TRBD1	TRBV27	TRBJ1-1	-	CASSPYWQGAGVEAFF	TGTGCCAGCAGTCCATATTGGCAGGGGGCAGGGGTTGAAGCTTTCTTT
TRBD1	TRBV4-3	TRBJ1-2	few	CASSQDLQGEILGYTF	TGCGCCAGCAGCCAAGATTTGCAGGGGGAGATCCTTGGCTACACCTTC
TRBD1	TRBV28	TRBJ2-7	-	CASTYGTGLYEQYF	TGTGCCAGCACCTACGGGACAGGGCTCTACGAGCAGTACTTC
TRBD1	TRBV25-1	TRBJ1-4	-	CASSEYFLQGAANEKLFF	TGTGCCAGCAGTGAATATTTTCTTCAGGGGGCGGCTAATGAAAAACTGTTTTTT
TRBD2	TRBV6-2/TRBV6-3	TRBJ2-7	-	CASSVGTSGSYEQYF	TGTGCCAGCAGTGTAGGGACTAGCGGGAGCTACGAGCAGTACTTC
-	TRBV30	TRBJ1-3	once	CAGPSGTGNTIYF	TGTGCCGGGCCCTCAGGGACTGGAAACACCATATATTTT
-	TRBV27	TRBJ2-7	-	CASSTSGGHYAEQYF	TGTGCCAGCAGTACTTCAGGGGGGCATTACGCAGAGCAGTACTTC
TRBD1	TRBV30	TRBJ1-2	-	CAWTTGVGYTF	TGTGCCTGGACCACAGGGGTCGGCTACACCTTC
TRBD2	TRBV27	TRBJ2-1	-	CASSLRTSGTSYNEQFF	TGTGCCAGCAGTTTAAGAACTAGCGGAACCTCCTACAATGAGCAGTTCTTC
-	TRBV10-3	TRBJ2-2	-	CATQVGGMNTGELFF	TGTGCCACACAAGTTGGGGGGATGAACACCGGGGAGCTGTTTTTT
TRBD1	TRBV27	TRBJ2-7	-	CASSLGQGTYEQYF	TGTGCCAGCAGTTTAGGACAGGGTACCTACGAGCAGTACTTC
-	TRBV9	TRBJ1-3	-	CASSAPEAENTIYF	TGTGCCAGCAGCGCCCCAGAAGCGGAAAACACCATATATTTT
-	TRBV5-4	TRBJ2-2	-	CASSLRQTFTGELFF	TGTGCCAGCAGCTTAAGGCAGACTTTCACCGGGGAGCTGTTTTTT
-	TRBV2	TRBJ2-7	-	CASIRLDGGAGEQYF	TGTGCCAGCATTCGACTGGACGGAGGCGCAGGCGAGCAGTACTTC
-	TRBV30	TRBJ1-5	few	CAWSVQGNQPQHF	TGTGCCTGGAGTGTACAGGGCAATCAGCCCCAGCATTTT
-	TRBV18	TRBJ1-1	-	CASSNGPGGTEAFF	TGTGCCAGCTCAAATGGGCCGGGGGGAACTGAAGCTTTCTTT
-	TRBV7-9	TRBJ1-2	-	CASSPGGVDGYTF	TGTGCCAGCAGCCCTGGGGGGGTGGATGGCTACACCTTC
TRBD1	TRBV7-2	TRBJ1-2	-	CASSLVVQGSGYTF	TGTGCCAGCAGCTTAGTGGTACAGGGGTCTGGCTACACCTTC
-	TRBV29-1	TRBJ1-1	-	CSVIVTYPEAFF	TGCAGCGTGATAGTGACTTATCCTGAAGCTTTCTTT
-	TRBV6-6	TRBJ1-1	-	CASRQGVNTEAFF	TGTGCCAGCAGACAGGGAGTTAACACTGAAGCTTTCTTT
TRBD2	TRBV28	TRBJ2-2	few	CASSASGTTNTGELFF	TGTGCCAGCAGTGCCTCCGGGACTACGAACACCGGGGAGCTGTTTTTT
TRBD1	TRBV6-5	TRBJ1-1	-	CASSFGQGKEEAFF	TGTGCCAGCAGTTTCGGACAGGGAAAAGAAGAAGCTTTCTTT
-	TRBV7-2	TRBJ1-5	-	CASSSQGSNQPQHF	TGTGCCAGCAGCTCCCAGGGAAGCAATCAGCCCCAGCATTTT
TRBD1	TRBV11-2	TRBJ1-2	-	CASSWGQRYGYTF	TGTGCCAGCAGCTGGGGACAGCGCTATGGCTACACCTTC
TRBD1	TRBV2	TRBJ1-6	-	CASLPTDRVGYNSPLHF	TGTGCCAGCCTACCCACGGACAGGGTGGGCTATAATTCACCCCTCCACTTT
-	TRBV5-1	TRBJ1-1	-	CASSLQGNTEAFF	TGCGCCAGCAGCTTGCAGGGGAACACTGAAGCTTTCTTT
-	TRBV6-2/TRBV6-3	TRBJ2-3	-	CASSPRYRVGTDTQYF	TGTGCCAGCAGTCCACGATACAGGGTGGGGACAGATACGCAGTATTTT